A selection of T cell receptor beta chains follows, all from one sample in a study of T cell responses to AZD1222 COVID-19 vaccine. Data came from immunoSEQ multiplex PCR; TCRdb stores just in-frame clones and leaves some out. The profile covers tens of thousands of clones, with approximately 79% appearing a single time and around 20% taken by the ten largest. The sample was peripheral blood, taken on day 0 of MenACWY control vaccination. Receptors were obtained from an adult in good health. The CDR3 runs from the conserved cysteine through the conserved F or W. The order of the fields is D gene, clone size, J gene, V gene, CDR3 DNA, CDR3 protein. The D gene is left open where the match is weak. For some rows the clone size is stated as once, few or many, or as a class when expanded; others skip it.

>NA|NA|TRBJ1-1|TRBV7-9
TGTGCCAGCATCCGGTCGGAGAGGACTGAAGCTTTCTTT
CASIRSERTEAFF
>TRBD1|NA|TRBJ1-5|TRBV4-1
TGCGCCAGCAGCCAAAGCCCCGGACAGGGGTCTGCCAGCAATCAGCCCCAGCATTTT
CASSQSPGQGSASNQPQHF
>NA|NA|TRBJ1-1|TRBV19
TGTGCCAGCCAAGGAGAGGGGGGATGGAGGCCTGAAGCTTTCTTT
CASQGEGGWRPEAFF
>NA|NA|TRBJ2-1|TRBV12-3/TRBV12-4
TGTGCCAGCAGTTTAGTCCTGAGGGGGGAGCAGTTCTTC
CASSLVLRGEQFF
>NA|NA|TRBJ2-1|TRBV28
TGTGCCAGCTGGCAGGACTTTTACAATGAGCAGTTCTTC
CASWQDFYNEQFF
>NA|NA|TRBJ1-3|TRBV5-1
TGCGCCAGCAGCGGAGGGGGTTCTGGAAACACCATATATTTT
CASSGGGSGNTIYF
>NA|NA|TRBJ1-5|TRBV15
TGTGCCACCAGCAGAGACAGGGGAGTAGGTCCCCAGCATTTT
CATSRDRGVGPQHF
>NA|NA|TRBJ1-4|TRBV30
TGTGCCTGGAGGCCCCCGGGAGGAGGTGAAAAACTGTTTTTT
CAWRPPGGGEKLFF
>NA|NA|TRBJ1-1|TRBV30
TGTGCCTCTGCTCCGCGCACTGAAGCTTTCTTT
CASAPRTEAFF
>NA|NA|TRBJ2-2|TRBV19
TGTGCCAGTCGCGGTTTGGCAACCAGGGGGGACACCGGGGAGCTGTTTTTT
CASRGLATRGDTGELFF
>NA|NA|TRBJ2-1|TRBV28
TGTGCCAGCAGTCGGGGGCGGGCCCTATACAATGAGCAGTTCTTC
CASSRGRALYNEQFF
>TRBD1|few|TRBJ2-7|TRBV6-2/TRBV6-3
TGTGCCAGCAGTTACGCTACAGGGGCCCCTCCCGAGCAGTACTTC
CASSYATGAPPEQYF
>TRBD2|NA|TRBJ2-1|TRBV5-6
TGTGCCAGCAGCTCGGGACTAGCGGGGGGGAATGAGCAGTTCTTC
CASSSGLAGGNEQFF
>NA|NA|TRBJ1-1|TRBV30
TGTGCCTGGAGCCCCCGGAACACTGAAGCTTTCTTT
CAWSPRNTEAFF
>TRBD1|NA|TRBJ1-1|TRBV29-1
TGCAGCGGGAAGACAGGGACGGGAGCGGGCACTGAAGCTTTCTTT
CSGKTGTGAGTEAFF
>NA|few|TRBJ2-1|TRBV25-1
TGTGCCAGCAGTGGGTCTTACAATGAGCAGTTCTTC
CASSGSYNEQFF